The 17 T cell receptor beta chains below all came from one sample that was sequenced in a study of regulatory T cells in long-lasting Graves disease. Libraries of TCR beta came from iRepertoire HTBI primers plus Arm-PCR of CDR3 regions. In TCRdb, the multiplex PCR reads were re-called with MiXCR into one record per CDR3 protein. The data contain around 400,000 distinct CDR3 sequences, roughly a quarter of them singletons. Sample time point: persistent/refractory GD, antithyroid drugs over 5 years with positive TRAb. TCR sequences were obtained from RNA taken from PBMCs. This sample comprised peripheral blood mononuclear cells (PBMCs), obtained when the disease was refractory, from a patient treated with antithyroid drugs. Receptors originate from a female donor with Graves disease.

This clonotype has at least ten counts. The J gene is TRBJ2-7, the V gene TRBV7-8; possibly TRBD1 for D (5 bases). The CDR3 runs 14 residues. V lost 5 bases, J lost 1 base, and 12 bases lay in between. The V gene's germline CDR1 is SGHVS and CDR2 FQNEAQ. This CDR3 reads CASSPDRVSYEQYF. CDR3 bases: TGTGCCAGCAGCCCCGACAGAGTTTCCTACGAGCAGTACTTC.

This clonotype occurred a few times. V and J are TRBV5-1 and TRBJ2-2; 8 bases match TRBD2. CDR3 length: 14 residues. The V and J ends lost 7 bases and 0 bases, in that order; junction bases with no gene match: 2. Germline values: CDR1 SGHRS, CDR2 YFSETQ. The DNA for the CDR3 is TGCGCCAGCTTTAGCGGGGCGAACACCGGGGAGCTGTTTTTT. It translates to CASFSGANTGELFF.

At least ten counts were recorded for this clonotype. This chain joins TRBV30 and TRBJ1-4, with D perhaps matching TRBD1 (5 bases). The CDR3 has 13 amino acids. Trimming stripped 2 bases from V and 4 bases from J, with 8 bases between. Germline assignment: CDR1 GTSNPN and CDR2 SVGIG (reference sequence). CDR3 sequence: CAWSLGGNEKLFF. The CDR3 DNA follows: TGTGCCTGGAGTCTTGGGGGTAATGAAAAACTGTTTTTT.

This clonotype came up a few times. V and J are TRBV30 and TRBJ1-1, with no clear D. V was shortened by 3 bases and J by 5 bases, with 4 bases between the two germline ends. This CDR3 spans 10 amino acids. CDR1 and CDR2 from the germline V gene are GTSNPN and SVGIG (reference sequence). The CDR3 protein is CAWRVTEAFF. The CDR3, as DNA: TGTGCCTGGAGGGTTACTGAAGCTTTCTTT.

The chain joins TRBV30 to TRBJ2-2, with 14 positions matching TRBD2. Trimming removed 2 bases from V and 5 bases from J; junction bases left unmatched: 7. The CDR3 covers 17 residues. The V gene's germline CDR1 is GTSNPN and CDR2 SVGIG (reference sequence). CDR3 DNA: TGTGCCTGGAGTATGGGACTAGCGGGGGCTGGTACCGGGGAGCTGTTTTTT. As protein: CAWSMGLAGAGTGELFF.

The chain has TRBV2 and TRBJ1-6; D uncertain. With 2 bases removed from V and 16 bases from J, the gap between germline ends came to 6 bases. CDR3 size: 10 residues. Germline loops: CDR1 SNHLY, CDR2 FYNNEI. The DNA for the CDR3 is TGTGCCAGCAGTGAAAAGAGGCTCCACTTT. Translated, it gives CASSEKRLHF.

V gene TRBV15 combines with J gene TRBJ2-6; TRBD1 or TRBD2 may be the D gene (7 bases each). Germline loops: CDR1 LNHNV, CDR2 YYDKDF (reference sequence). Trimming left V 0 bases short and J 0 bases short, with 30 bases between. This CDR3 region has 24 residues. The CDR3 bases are TGTGCCACCAGCAGAGATAGGGAGGGAGACTTCGGTGCCACAGGGGTCTCTGGGGCCAACGTCCTGACTTTC. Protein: CATSRDREGDFGATGVSGANVLTF. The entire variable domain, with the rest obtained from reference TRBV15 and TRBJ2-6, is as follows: DAMVIQNPRYQVTQFGKPVTLSCSQTLNHNVMYWYQQKSSQAPKLLFHYYDKDFNNEADTPDNFQSRRPNTSFCFLDIRSPGLGDTAMYLCATSRDREGDFGATGVSGANVLTFGAGSRLTVL.

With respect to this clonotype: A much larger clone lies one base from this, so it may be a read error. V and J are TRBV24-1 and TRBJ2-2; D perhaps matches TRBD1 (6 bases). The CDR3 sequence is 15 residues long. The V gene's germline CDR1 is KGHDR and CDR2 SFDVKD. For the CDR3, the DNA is TGTGCCACCAGTGATACAGGGCCGAACACCGGGGAGCTGCTTTTT. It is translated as CATSDTGPNTGELLF.

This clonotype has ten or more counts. CDR3 nucleotide sequence: TGTGCCAGCAGCCAAGATCAACTCCCCCAAGAGACCCAGTACTTC. The encoded protein is CASSQDQLPQETQYF. The chain links TRBV3-1 to TRBJ2-5; no clear D gene. Trimming stripped 0 bases from V and 1 base from J, with 9 bases between. Germline CDR1 reads LGHDT; CDR2 reads YNNKEL (reference sequence). The CDR3 has 15 residues.

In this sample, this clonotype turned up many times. In nucleotides, the CDR3 is TGCAGTGCTAGGGTGATAGGGACACCGAACACTGAAGCTTTCTTT. This gives the protein CSARVIGTPNTEAFF. The chain recombines TRBV20-1 with TRBJ1-1; TRBD1 might be the D (6 bases). The V gene's germline CDR1 is DFQATT and CDR2 SNEGSKA (reference sequence). The CDR3 length is 15 residues. V lost 3 bases and J lost 1, with 15 bases in between.

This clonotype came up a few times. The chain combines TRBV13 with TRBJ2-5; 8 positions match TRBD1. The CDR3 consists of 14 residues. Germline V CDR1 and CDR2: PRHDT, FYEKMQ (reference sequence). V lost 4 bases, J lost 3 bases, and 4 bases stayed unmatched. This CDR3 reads CASSSPQGEETQYF. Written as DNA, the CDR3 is TGTGCCAGCAGCTCCCCACAGGGGGAAGAGACCCAGTACTTC.

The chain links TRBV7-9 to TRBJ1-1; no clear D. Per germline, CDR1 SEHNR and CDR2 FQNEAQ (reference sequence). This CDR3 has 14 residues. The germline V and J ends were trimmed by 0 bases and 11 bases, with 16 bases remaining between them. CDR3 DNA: TGTGCCAGCAGCTTAGCGCTTGGCAGTTATTTGGCTTTCTTT. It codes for CASSLALGSYLAFF.

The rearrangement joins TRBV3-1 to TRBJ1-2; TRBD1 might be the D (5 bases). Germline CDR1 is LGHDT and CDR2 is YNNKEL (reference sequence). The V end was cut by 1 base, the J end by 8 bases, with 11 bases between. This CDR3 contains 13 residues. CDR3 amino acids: CASSQGGLGGYTF. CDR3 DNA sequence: TGTGCCAGCAGCCAAGGGGGACTCGGAGGCTACACCTTC. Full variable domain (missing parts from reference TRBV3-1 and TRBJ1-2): DTAVSQTPKYLVTQMGNDKSIKCEQNLGHDTMYWYKQDSKKFLKIMFSYNNKELIINETVPNRFSPKSPDKAHLNLHINSLELGDSAVYFCASSQGGLGGYTFGSGTRLTVV.

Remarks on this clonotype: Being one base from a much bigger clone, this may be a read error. CDR3 bases: TGTGCCGGCAGTGGAGCCAACAGGGGTTCCTACGAGCAGTACTTC. It translates to CAGSGANRGSYEQYF. The chain combines TRBV25-1 with TRBJ2-7; 7 nucleotides line up with TRBD1. Germline V gene sequence: CDR1 MGHDK, CDR2 SYGVNS. The CDR3 is 15 residues long.

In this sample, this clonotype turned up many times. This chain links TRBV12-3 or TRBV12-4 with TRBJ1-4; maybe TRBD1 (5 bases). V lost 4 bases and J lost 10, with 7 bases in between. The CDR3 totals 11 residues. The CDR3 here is CASSSGTKLFF. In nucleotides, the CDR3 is TGTGCCAGCAGTTCCGGGACAAAACTGTTTTTT.

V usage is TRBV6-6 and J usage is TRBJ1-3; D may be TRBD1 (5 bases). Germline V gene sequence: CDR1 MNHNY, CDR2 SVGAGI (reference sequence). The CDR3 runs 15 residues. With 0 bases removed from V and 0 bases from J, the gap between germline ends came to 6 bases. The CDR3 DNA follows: TGTGCCAGCAGTTACTCGACAGACTCTGGAAACACCATATATTTT. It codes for CASSYSTDSGNTIYF.

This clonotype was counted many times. Here the CDR3 DNA reads TGTGCCAGCAGCCCCTGGGCAGACAATCAGCCCCAGCATTTT. The encoded protein is CASSPWADNQPQHF. The V call is TRBV7-2, the J call TRBJ1-5; no definite D call. Germline CDR1 and CDR2: SGHTA and FQGNSA. Trimming removed 5 bases from V and 3 bases from J, with 11 bases in between. The CDR3 has 14 residues.